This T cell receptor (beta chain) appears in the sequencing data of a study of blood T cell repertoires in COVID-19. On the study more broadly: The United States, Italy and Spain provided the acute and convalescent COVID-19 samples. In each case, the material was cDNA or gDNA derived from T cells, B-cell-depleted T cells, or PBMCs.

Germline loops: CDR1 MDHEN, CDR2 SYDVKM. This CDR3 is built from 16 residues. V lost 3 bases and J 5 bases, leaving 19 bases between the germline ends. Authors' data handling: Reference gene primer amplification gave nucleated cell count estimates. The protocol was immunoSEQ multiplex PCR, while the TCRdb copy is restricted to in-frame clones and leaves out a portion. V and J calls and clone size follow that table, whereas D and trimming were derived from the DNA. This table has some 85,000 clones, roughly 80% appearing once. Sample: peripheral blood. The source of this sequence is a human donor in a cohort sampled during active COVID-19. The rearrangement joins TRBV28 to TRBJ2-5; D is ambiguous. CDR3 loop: CASSFPRYSGVETQYF. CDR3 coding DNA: TGTGCCAGCAGTTTCCCCCGATACTCCGGTGTGGAGACCCAGTACTTC.